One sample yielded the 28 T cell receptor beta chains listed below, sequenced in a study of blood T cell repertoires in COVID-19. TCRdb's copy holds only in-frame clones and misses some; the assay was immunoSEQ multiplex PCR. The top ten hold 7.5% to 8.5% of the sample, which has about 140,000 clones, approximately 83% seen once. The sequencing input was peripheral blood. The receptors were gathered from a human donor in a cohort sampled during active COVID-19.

CDR3 residues: CASSGSDRNTGELFF. The CDR3 DNA reads TGTGCCAGCAGCGGATCGGACAGGAACACCGGGGAGCTGTTTTTT. The chain combines TRBV9 with TRBJ2-2, with D possibly being TRBD1 (6 bases). Between the trimmed V and J ends, which lost 3 bases and 1 base, there was a span of 10 bases. The V gene's germline CDR1 is SGDLS and CDR2 YYNGEE. The CDR3 has 15 residues.

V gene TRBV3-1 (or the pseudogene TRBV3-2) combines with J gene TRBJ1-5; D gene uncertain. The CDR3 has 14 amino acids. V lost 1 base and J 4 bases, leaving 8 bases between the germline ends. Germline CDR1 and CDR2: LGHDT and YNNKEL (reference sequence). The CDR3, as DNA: TGTGCCAGCAGCCAAGTTGGCGGAAATCAGCCCCAGCATTTT. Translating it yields CASSQVGGNQPQHF.

This CDR3 reads CSVGIQNRAHEQFF. The CDR3 DNA sequence: TGCAGCGTTGGGATCCAAAACAGGGCCCATGAGCAGTTCTTC. This chain joins TRBV29-1 and TRBJ2-1, with a tentative D call TRBD1 (6 bases). The CDR3 has 14 amino acids. Trimming cost V 4 bases and J 8 bases, with 18 bases left between them. In germline, CDR1 is SQVTM, CDR2 ANQGSEA.

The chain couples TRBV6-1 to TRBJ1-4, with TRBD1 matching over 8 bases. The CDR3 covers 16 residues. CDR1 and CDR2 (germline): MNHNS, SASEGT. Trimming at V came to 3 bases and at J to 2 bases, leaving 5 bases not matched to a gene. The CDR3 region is CASSDRTGPTNEKLFF. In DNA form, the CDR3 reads TGTGCCAGCAGTGACCGGACAGGGCCTACTAATGAAAAACTGTTTTTT.

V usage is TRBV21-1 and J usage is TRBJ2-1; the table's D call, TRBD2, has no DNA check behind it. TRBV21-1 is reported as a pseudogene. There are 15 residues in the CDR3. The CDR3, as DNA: TGTGCCAGCAGCAAGCCCAGGGTGGGGGGCAATGAGCAGTTCTTC. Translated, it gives CASSKPRVGGNEQFF.

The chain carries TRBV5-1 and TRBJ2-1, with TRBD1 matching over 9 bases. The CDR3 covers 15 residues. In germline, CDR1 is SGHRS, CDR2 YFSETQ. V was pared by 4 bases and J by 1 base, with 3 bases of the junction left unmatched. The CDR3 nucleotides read TGCGCCAGCAGCAAGGACAGGGGTTCCTACAATGAGCAGTTCTTC. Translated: CASSKDRGSYNEQFF. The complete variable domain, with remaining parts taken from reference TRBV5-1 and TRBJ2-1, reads KAGVTQTPRYLIKTRGQQVTLSCSPISGHRSVSWYQQTPGQGLQFLFEYFSETQRNKGNFPGRFSGRQFSNSRSEMNVSTLELGDSALYLCASSKDRGSYNEQFFGPGTRLTVL.

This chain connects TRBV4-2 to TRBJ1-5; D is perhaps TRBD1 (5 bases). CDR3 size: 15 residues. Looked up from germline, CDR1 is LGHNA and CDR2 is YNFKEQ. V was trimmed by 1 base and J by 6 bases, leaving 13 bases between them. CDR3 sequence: CASSQAAQVSQPQHF. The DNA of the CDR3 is TGTGCCAGCAGCCAAGCCGCACAGGTCTCTCAGCCCCAGCATTTT.

CDR3 region: CASSGTRTSGTYEQYF. The CDR3 nucleotides read TGTGCCAGCAGTGGGACCCGGACTAGCGGAACCTACGAGCAGTACTTC. The V call is TRBV6-2 or TRBV6-3, the J call TRBJ2-7; 10 bases agree with TRBD2. Germline assignment: CDR1 MNHEY and CDR2 SVGEGT. The trim removed 5 bases at V and 2 bases at J, leaving 9 bases unmatched. The CDR3 totals 16 residues.

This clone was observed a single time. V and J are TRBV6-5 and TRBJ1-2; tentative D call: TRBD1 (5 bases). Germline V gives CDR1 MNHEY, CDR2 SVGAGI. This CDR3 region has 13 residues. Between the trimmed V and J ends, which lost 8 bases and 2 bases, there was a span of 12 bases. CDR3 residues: CASRPGQNYGYTF. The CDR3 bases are TGTGCCAGCCGACCCGGACAAAACTATGGCTACACCTTC.

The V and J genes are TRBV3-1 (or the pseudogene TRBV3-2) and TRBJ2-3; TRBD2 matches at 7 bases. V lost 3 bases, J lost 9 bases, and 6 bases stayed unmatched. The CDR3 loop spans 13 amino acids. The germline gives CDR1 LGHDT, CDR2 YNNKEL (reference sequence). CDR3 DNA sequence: TGTGCCAGCAGCCATGCTACTAGCGACACGCAGTATTTT. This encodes CASSHATSDTQYF.

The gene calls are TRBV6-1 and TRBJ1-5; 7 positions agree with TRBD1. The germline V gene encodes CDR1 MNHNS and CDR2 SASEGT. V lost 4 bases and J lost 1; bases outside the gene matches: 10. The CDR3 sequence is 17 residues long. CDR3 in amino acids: CASSATTGTVSNQPQHF. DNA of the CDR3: TGTGCCAGCAGTGCGACTACCGGGACAGTCAGCAATCAGCCCCAGCATTTT.

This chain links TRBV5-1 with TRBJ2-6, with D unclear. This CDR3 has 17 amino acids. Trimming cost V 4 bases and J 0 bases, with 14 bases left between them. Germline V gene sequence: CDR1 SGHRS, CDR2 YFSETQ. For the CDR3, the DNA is TGCGCCAGCAGCGTCTCCTCTATTAGCTCTGGGGCCAACGTCCTGACTTTC. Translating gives CASSVSSISSGANVLTF.

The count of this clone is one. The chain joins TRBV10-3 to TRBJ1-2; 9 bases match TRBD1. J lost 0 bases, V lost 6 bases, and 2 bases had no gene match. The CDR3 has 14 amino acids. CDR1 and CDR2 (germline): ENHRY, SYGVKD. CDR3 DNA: TGTGCCATCAGGCGGACAGGGGCTAACTATGGCTACACCTTC. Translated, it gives CAIRRTGANYGYTF.

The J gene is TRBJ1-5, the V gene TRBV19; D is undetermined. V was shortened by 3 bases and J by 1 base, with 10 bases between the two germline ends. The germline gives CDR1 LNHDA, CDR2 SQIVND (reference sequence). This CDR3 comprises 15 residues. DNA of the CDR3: TGTGCCAGTAGTATCTCCCTCGGGAGCAATCAGCCCCAGCATTTT. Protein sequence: CASSISLGSNQPQHF.

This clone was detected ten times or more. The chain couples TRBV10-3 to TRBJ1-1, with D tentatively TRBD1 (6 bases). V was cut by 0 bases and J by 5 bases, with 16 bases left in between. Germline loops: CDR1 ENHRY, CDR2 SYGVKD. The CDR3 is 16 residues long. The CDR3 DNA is TGTGCCATCAGTGAGTCGAAGGGGGGGATCGGGACTGAAGCTTTCTTT. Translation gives CAISESKGGIGTEAFF.

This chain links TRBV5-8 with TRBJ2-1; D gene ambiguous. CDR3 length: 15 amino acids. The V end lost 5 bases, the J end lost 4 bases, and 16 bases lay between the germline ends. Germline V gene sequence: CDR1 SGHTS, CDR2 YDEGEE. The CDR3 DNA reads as TGTGCCAGCAGTTCAGGTTCCTCGGTATACAATGAGCAGTTCTTC. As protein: CASSSGSSVYNEQFF.

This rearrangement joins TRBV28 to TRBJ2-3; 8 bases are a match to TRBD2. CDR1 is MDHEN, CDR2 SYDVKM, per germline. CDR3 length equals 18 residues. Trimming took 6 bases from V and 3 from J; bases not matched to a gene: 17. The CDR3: CASSSSRSGGLRTDTQYF. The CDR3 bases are TGTGCCAGCAGCTCTTCAAGGAGCGGGGGACTGAGGACAGATACGCAGTATTTT. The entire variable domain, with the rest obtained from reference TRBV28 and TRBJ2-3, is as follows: DVKVTQSSRYLVKRTGEKVFLECVQDMDHENMFWYRQDPGLGLRLIYFSYDVKMKEKGDIPEGYSVSREKKERFSLILESASTNQTSMYLCASSSSRSGGLRTDTQYFGPGTRLTVL.

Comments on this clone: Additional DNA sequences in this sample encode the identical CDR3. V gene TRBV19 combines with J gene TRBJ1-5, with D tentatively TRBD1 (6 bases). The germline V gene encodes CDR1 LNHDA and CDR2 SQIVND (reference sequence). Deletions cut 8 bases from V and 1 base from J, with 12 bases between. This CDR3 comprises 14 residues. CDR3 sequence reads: CASSTTGSNQPQHF. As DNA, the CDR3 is TGTGCCAGTTCCACAACAGGGAGCAATCAGCCCCAGCATTTT. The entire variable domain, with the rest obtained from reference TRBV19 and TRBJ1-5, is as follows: DGGITQSPKYLFRKEGQNVTLSCEQNLNHDAMYWYRQDPGQGLRLIYYSQIVNDFQKGDIAEGYSVSREKKESFPLTVTSAQKNPTAFYLCASSTTGSNQPQHFGDGTRLSIL.

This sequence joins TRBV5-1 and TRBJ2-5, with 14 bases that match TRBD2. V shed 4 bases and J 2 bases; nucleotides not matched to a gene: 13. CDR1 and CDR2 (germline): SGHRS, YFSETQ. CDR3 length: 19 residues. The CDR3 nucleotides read TGCGCCAGCAGCCTCTTTCCCGGGACTAGCGGGGGATTACAAGAGACCCAGTACTTC. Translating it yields CASSLFPGTSGGLQETQYF. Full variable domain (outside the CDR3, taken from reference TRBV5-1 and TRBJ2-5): KAGVTQTPRYLIKTRGQQVTLSCSPISGHRSVSWYQQTPGQGLQFLFEYFSETQRNKGNFPGRFSGRQFSNSRSEMNVSTLELGDSALYLCASSLFPGTSGGLQETQYFGPGTRLLVL.

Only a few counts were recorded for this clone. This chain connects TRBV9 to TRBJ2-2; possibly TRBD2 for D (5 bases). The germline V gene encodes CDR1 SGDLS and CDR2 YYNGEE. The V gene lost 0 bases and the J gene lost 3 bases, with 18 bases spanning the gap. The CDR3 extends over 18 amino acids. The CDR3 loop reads CASSVALGTVGDTGELFF. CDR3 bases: TGTGCCAGCAGCGTAGCTTTGGGCACAGTCGGGGACACCGGGGAGCTGTTTTTT.

The DNA of the CDR3 is TGTGCCAGCAGCACCCTCGGACAGGGGGCGGGAACTGGGGCCAACGTCCTGACTTTC. It encodes CASSTLGQGAGTGANVLTF. The J gene is TRBJ2-6, the V gene TRBV7-6; 11 bases match TRBD1. This CDR3 spans 19 amino acids. V shed 5 bases, J shed 2 bases, and the junction held 11 bases outside the gene matches. CDR1 and CDR2 (germline): SGHVS, FNYEAQ.

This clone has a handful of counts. CDR3 protein: CATSRDRRTSGGETQYF. In nucleotides, the CDR3 is TGTGCCACCAGCAGAGATCGAAGGACTAGCGGGGGAGAGACCCAGTACTTC. The chain carries TRBV15 and TRBJ2-5; 13 bases are a match to TRBD2. Germline assignment: CDR1 LNHNV and CDR2 YYDKDF (reference sequence). J gave up 4 bases and V 0 bases, and 5 bases lay outside the gene matches. CDR3 size: 17 residues.

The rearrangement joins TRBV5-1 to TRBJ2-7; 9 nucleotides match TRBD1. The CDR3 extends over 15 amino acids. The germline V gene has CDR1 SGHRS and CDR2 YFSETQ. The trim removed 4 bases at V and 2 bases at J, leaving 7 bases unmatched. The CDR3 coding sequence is TGCGCCAGCAGCCGCGGACAGGGGAATACCTACGAGCAGTACTTC. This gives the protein CASSRGQGNTYEQYF. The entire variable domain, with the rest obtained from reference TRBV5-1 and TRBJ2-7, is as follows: KAGVTQTPRYLIKTRGQQVTLSCSPISGHRSVSWYQQTPGQGLQFLFEYFSETQRNKGNFPGRFSGRQFSNSRSEMNVSTLELGDSALYLCASSRGQGNTYEQYFGPGTRLTVT.

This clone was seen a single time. CDR3 sequence (DNA): TGTGCCATCAGTGACTCCCTAGCGGCTTACAATGAGCAGTTCTTC. This sequence encodes CAISDSLAAYNEQFF. The rearrangement uses TRBV10-3 and TRBJ2-1, with TRBD2 matching 7 bases. The CDR3 sequence is 15 residues long. Losses at the gene ends were 3 bases for V and 4 bases for J; bases not matched to a gene: 6. CDR1 is ENHRY, CDR2 SYGVKD, per germline.

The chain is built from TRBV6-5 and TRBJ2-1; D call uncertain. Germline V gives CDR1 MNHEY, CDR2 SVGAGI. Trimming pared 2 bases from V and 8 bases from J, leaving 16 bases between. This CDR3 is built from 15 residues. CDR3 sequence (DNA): TGTGCCAGCAGTTACCTAACTCGGGTCCTAGATGAGCAGTTCTTC. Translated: CASSYLTRVLDEQFF.

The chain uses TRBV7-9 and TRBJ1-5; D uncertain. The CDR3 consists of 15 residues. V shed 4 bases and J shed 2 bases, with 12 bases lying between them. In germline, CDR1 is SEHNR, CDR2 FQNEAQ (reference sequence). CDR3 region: CASSSAGRGNQPQHF. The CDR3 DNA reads TGTGCCAGCAGCTCAGCCGGGAGGGGCAATCAGCCCCAGCATTTT.

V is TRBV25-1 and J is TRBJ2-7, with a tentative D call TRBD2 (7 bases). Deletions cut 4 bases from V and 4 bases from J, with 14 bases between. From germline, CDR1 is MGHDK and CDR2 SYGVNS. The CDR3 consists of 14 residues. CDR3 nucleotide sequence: TGTGCCAGCAGTGTACAGGGAGGGTCTTACGAGCAGTACTTC. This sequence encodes CASSVQGGSYEQYF.

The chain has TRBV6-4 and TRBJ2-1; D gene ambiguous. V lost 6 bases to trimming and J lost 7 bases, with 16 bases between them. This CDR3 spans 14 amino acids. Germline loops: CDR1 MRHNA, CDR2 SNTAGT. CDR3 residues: CASSHSGPGNEQFF. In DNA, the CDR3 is TGTGCCAGCAGCCACTCCGGTCCCGGGAATGAGCAGTTCTTC.